This T cell receptor (beta chain) originates from a study of cytomegalovirus exposure and HLA in healthy donors. PCR employed 60 Vbeta and 13 Jbeta primers. Produced via immunoSEQ multiplex PCR; TCRdb's table is partial and in-frame only. The data hold about 160,000 clones, with approximately 84% observed a single time. The CDR3 spans 12 residues. Germline V gene data show CDR1 as MGHRA and CDR2 as YSYEKL. With 3 bases removed from V and 7 bases from J, the gap between germline ends came to 6 bases. This chain joins TRBV4-1 and TRBJ2-2; D ambiguous. Sequencing was carried out using PBMCs. This receptor was obtained from a woman aged 40 to 50 in good health and CMV-seropositive. The CDR3 DNA follows: TGCGCCAGCAGCCACCGACTCGGGGAGCTGTTTTTT. It yields the protein CASSHRLGELFF.